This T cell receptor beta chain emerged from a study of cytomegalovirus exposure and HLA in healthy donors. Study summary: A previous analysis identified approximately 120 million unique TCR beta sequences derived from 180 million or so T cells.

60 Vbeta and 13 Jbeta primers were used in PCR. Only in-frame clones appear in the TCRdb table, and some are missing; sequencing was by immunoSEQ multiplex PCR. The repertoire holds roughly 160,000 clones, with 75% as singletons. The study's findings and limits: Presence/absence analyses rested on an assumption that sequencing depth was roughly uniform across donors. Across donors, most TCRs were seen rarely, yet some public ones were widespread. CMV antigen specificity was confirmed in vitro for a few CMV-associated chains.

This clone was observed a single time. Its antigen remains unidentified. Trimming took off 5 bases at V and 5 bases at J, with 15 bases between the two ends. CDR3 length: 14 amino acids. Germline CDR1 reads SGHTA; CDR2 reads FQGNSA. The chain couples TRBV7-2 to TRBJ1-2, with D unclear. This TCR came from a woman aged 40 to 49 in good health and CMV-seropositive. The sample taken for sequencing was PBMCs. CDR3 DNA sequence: TGTGCCAGCAGCCCCCGGGAGGGATGGTATGGCTACACCTTC. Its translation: CASSPREGWYGYTF. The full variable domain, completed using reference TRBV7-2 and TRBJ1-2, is GAGVSQSPSNKVTEKGKDVELRCDPISGHTALYWYRQSLGQGLEFLIYFQGNSAPDKSGLPSDRFSAERTGGSVSTLTIQRTQQEDSAVYLCASSPREGWYGYTFGSGTRLTVV.